This T cell receptor (beta chain) was observed in a study of blood T cell repertoires in COVID-19. Study-wide background: COVID-19 samples, acute and convalescent, were from the United States, Italy and Spain.

TCRdb's copy holds only in-frame clones and misses some; the assay was immunoSEQ multiplex PCR. The sample records 240,000 or so clones, about 90% being singletons. Germline CDR1 and CDR2: SGHNT and YENEEA. The CDR3 runs 14 residues. Trimming at V came to 5 bases and at J to 0 bases, leaving 3 bases not matched to a gene. Recruits, aged roughly 18 to 89 years, lived in 24 US areas. This TCR came from a man over 45 who had been exposed to COVID-19. Sequences were obtained from PBMCs or T cells enriched from blood (not recorded which). V usage is TRBV11-3 and J usage is TRBJ1-1, with TRBD1 matching 7 bases. The CDR3 here is CASSQGGMNTEAFF. The CDR3 DNA follows: TGTGCCAGCAGCCAAGGGGGCATGAACACTGAAGCTTTCTTT.